These 11 T cell receptor beta chains were all obtained from the same sample, sequenced in a study of shared clonotypes between healthy human individuals. Positively selected for CCR7, the CD45RO-negative cells used as naive CD8 cells excluded terminally differentiated effector memory CD45RA+ cells. Sequenced by immunoSEQ multiplex PCR; TCRdb stores in-frame clones only, minus some. The sample has around 650,000 clones, around 96% seen once. What was sequenced was naive CD8+ T cells sorted from blood. These receptors originate from a woman under 40 in good health.

For the CDR3, the DNA is TGTGCCAGCAGCTACCCCGGGGGCCAAGAGACCCAGTACTTC. This translates into CASSYPGGQETQYF. The chain employs TRBV4-2 and TRBJ2-5, with a weak D call TRBD2 (6 bases). This CDR3 spans 14 amino acids. The ends were cut back, 5 bases at V and 1 base at J, with 11 bases in the middle. Germline CDR1 is LGHNA and CDR2 is YNFKEQ.

The genes are TRBV7-9 and TRBJ2-7; D ambiguous. The CDR3 spans 11 residues. CDR1 is SEHNR and CDR2 is FQNEAQ in the germline V gene (reference sequence). Trimming left V 4 bases short and J 9 bases short, with 10 bases between. In DNA form, the CDR3 reads TGTGCCAGCAGCTCAAACGGGCGGCAGTACTTC. As protein: CASSSNGRQYF.

In the case of this clone: The identical CDR3 is also encoded by other nucleotide sequences in the sample. This chain joins TRBV25-1 and TRBJ2-1; D gene uncertain. In germline, CDR1 is MGHDK, CDR2 SYGVNS. Trimming shortened V by 4 bases and J by 6 bases, and 1 base separated the two germline ends. The CDR3 sequence is 10 residues long. The CDR3 DNA follows: TGTGCCAGCAGTGCCAATGAGCAGTTCTTC. Its translation is CASSANEQFF.

The V call is TRBV28, the J call TRBJ1-1, with D possibly TRBD1 on 5 matching bases. Per germline, CDR1 MDHEN and CDR2 SYDVKM. This CDR3 comprises 16 residues. With 4 bases removed from V and 0 bases from J, the gap between germline ends came to 15 bases. The CDR3 coding sequence is TGTGCCAGCAGTTCCGCCCGGGGCCGCATGAACACTGAAGCTTTCTTT. This sequence encodes CASSSARGRMNTEAFF.

This clone was seen once. This chain links TRBV27 with TRBJ2-1; no reliable D call. V lost 6 bases, J lost 0 bases, and 6 bases lay in between. Germline-derived CDR1 and CDR2 are MNHEY and SMNVEV (reference sequence). The CDR3 contains 13 residues. The CDR3 sequence is CASREDSYNEQFF. The CDR3 DNA sequence: TGTGCCAGCAGGGAAGACTCCTACAATGAGCAGTTCTTC.

The chain combines TRBV9 with TRBJ2-2; possible D gene TRBD2, 5 bases. There are 15 residues in the CDR3. V was clipped by 3 bases and J by 2 bases, with 11 bases between them. Germline loops: CDR1 SGDLS, CDR2 YYNGEE. DNA of the CDR3: TGTGCCAGCAGCGACCCTCGGGGAAACACCGGGGAGCTGTTTTTT. Amino acids: CASSDPRGNTGELFF.

The V and J genes are TRBV2 and TRBJ1-4, with D maybe TRBD1 (5 bases). Germline V lookup: CDR1 SNHLY, CDR2 FYNNEI. The V end lost 7 bases, the J end lost 3 bases, and 12 bases lay between the germline ends. This CDR3 has 14 residues. The DNA of the CDR3 is TGTGCCAGCACGGGGGGTATGGCTAATGAAAAACTGTTTTTT. Translating gives CASTGGMANEKLFF.

V gene TRBV30 combines with J gene TRBJ2-2; unclear D gene. The germline V gene encodes CDR1 GTSNPN and CDR2 SVGIG (reference sequence). Trimming took 2 bases from V and 1 from J, leaving 11 bases between them. The CDR3 has 15 amino acids. The CDR3 protein is CAWSLGPMNTGELFF. CDR3 DNA: TGTGCCTGGAGTCTGGGTCCAATGAACACCGGGGAGCTGTTTTTT.

This chain connects TRBV11-2 to TRBJ2-3; 10 bases match TRBD1. The CDR3 contains 14 residues. Germline V lookup: CDR1 SGHAT, CDR2 FQNNGV. V lost 5 bases and J lost 5; bases outside the gene matches: 4. The CDR3 DNA sequence: TGTGCCAGCAGCGCGGACAGGGGGGGAGATACGCAGTATTTT. Its translation: CASSADRGGDTQYF. The complete variable domain, with remaining parts taken from reference TRBV11-2 and TRBJ2-3, reads EAGVAQSPRYKIIEKRQSVAFWCNPISGHATLYWYQQILGQGPKLLIQFQNNGVVDDSQLPKDRFSAERLKGVDSTLKIQPAKLEDSAVYLCASSADRGGDTQYFGPGTRLTVL.

As for this clone: Other DNA sequences in this specimen translate into the identical CDR3. V gene TRBV19 combines with J gene TRBJ1-5; D gene uncertain. V lost 1 base, J lost 1 base, and 5 bases lay in between. CDR1 and CDR2 (germline): LNHDA, SQIVND (reference sequence). This CDR3 comprises 14 residues. The CDR3 region is CASSIVGSNQPQHF. The DNA of the CDR3 is TGTGCCAGTAGTATAGTGGGCAGCAATCAGCCCCAGCATTTT.

CDR3 sequence reads: CASSPMGQETQYF. In nucleotides, the CDR3 is TGTGCCAGCAGCCCCATGGGCCAAGAGACCCAGTACTTC. The chain has TRBV5-5 and TRBJ2-5; D call uncertain. This CDR3 contains 13 residues. Germline loops: CDR1 SGHKS, CDR2 YYEKEE (reference sequence). Trimming left V 4 bases short and J 1 base short, with 8 bases between.